The 28 T cell receptor beta chains in this list originate from one sample, sequenced in a study of CD8+ T cells in alopecia areata. Isolated RNA was reverse transcribed into cDNA used as the sequencing template. TCRdb's table, derived via immunoSEQ multiplex PCR, lists solely in-frame clones and lacks some. The table has roughly 150,000 clones, around 47% seen once; the top ten hold around 7%. The sequencing input was CD4+ T cells sorted from blood. These receptors all stem from a human donor with alopecia areata.

J is TRBJ2-4 and V is TRBV28; weak D call: TRBD2 (6 bases). The germline V and J ends were trimmed by 5 bases and 8 bases, with 13 bases remaining between them. Germline assignment: CDR1 MDHEN and CDR2 SYDVKM. This CDR3 comprises 13 residues. CDR3 bases: TGTGCCAGCAGTCCCCTCGGAGGGCACATTCAGTACTTC. As protein: CASSPLGGHIQYF.

This chain uses TRBV28 with TRBJ1-2, with no clear D. CDR1 MDHEN and CDR2 SYDVKM come from the germline V gene. The V gene lost 4 bases and the J gene lost 0 bases, with 6 bases spanning the gap. This CDR3 has 13 residues. CDR3 protein: CASSYSTNYGYTF. The CDR3, as DNA: TGTGCCAGCAGTTACAGTACTAACTATGGCTACACCTTC.

This clone was counted between two and nine times. V is TRBV29-1 and J is TRBJ2-1; D is possibly TRBD1 or TRBD2 (5 bases each). The CDR3 totals 15 residues. Trimming left V 7 bases short and J 5 bases short, with 21 bases between. Germline values: CDR1 SQVTM, CDR2 ANQGSEA. CDR3 sequence (DNA): TGCAGCGGGGGACCGTTCACAGGACTGAACAATGAGCAGTTCTTC. Translation gives CSGGPFTGLNNEQFF.

Of note for this clone: The same CDR3 arises from other DNA sequences in this sample as well. The chain couples TRBV29-1 to TRBJ2-5; D remains unclear. Trimming removed 6 bases from V and 5 bases from J, with 7 bases in between. The CDR3 consists of 10 residues. The V gene's germline CDR1 is SQVTM and CDR2 ANQGSEA. The CDR3 here is CSVGGETQYF. The CDR3 nucleotides read TGCAGCGTGGGTGGGGAGACCCAGTACTTC.

About this clone: The same CDR3 also results from other DNA sequences found in this sample. The CDR3 spells CASSVRGNQPQHF. The CDR3 region has the DNA TGTGCCAGCAGCGTCCGGGGGAATCAGCCCCAGCATTTT. V gene TRBV7-2 combines with J gene TRBJ1-5; D is possibly TRBD1 (5 bases). The germline gives CDR1 SGHTA, CDR2 FQGNSA. The V end was cut by 5 bases, the J end by 4 bases, with 9 bases between. This CDR3 comprises 13 residues.

V is TRBV7-3 and J is TRBJ2-3; D may match TRBD1 or TRBD2 (6 bases each). The CDR3 is made up of 17 amino acids. The ends were cut back, 5 bases at V and 0 bases at J, with 18 bases in the middle. The germline gives CDR1 SGHTA, CDR2 FQGTGA. In nucleotides, the CDR3 is TGTGCCAGCAGCCCTACTACCCCGGGGGCGAGCACAGATACGCAGTATTTT. It specifies CASSPTTPGASTDTQYF.

The rearrangement uses TRBV18 and TRBJ2-2; either TRBD1 or TRBD2 may supply D (7 bases each). V gave up 0 bases and J gave up 1 base, with 12 bases separating them. Germline V gives CDR1 KGHSH, CDR2 LQKENI. This CDR3 spans 17 amino acids. The CDR3 sequence is CASSPPRGTENTGELFF. The DNA of the CDR3 is TGTGCCAGCTCACCACCGCGGGGGACAGAGAACACCGGGGAGCTGTTTTTT.

This clone has only a few counts. CDR3: CASSHLTGETQYF. The CDR3 region has the DNA TGCGCCAGCAGCCATTTGACGGGAGAGACCCAGTACTTC. J is TRBJ2-5 and V is TRBV4-1, with D hard to call. The CDR3 extends over 13 amino acids. From germline, CDR1 is MGHRA and CDR2 YSYEKL. With 3 bases removed from V and 4 bases from J, the gap between germline ends came to 9 bases.

This clone was detected a few times. V gene TRBV4-2 combines with J gene TRBJ2-7; 9 bases map to TRBD2. From germline, CDR1 is LGHNA and CDR2 YNFKEQ. This CDR3 has 17 amino acids. J gave up 4 bases and V 3 bases, and 13 bases lay outside the gene matches. CDR3: CASSQGPGGRASYEQYF. The CDR3 nucleotides are TGTGCCAGCAGCCAGGGCCCCGGCGGGAGGGCCTCTTACGAGCAGTACTTC.

Only a few counts were recorded for this clone. The V gene is TRBV19, the J gene TRBJ2-1, with D perhaps matching TRBD2 (5 bases). The CDR3 has 19 amino acids. Trimming pared 5 bases from V and 0 bases from J, leaving 23 bases between. Germline V gives CDR1 LNHDA, CDR2 SQIVND (reference sequence). The CDR3 region is CASSPPSPVPNVSYNEQFF. CDR3 in DNA: TGTGCCAGTAGTCCCCCTAGCCCCGTCCCGAACGTCTCCTACAATGAGCAGTTCTTC.

This clone was recorded a few times. J is TRBJ1-2 and V is TRBV5-1, with 7 bases matching TRBD1. The CDR3 contains 15 residues. Per germline, CDR1 SGHRS and CDR2 YFSETQ. The ends lost 0 bases at V and 8 bases at J; junction bases unmatched: 10. The CDR3 DNA reads as TGCGCCAGCAGCTTGGGGGGACAGTCTTTGGGAGGCTACACCTTC. Its protein is CASSLGGQSLGGYTF.

The chain carries TRBV9 and TRBJ1-2, with D perhaps matching TRBD1 (5 bases). The CDR3 consists of 13 residues. Germline values: CDR1 SGDLS, CDR2 YYNGEE. The V gene lost 4 bases and the J gene lost 4 bases, with 11 bases spanning the gap. The CDR3 reads CASSPDTVYGYTF. The CDR3 nucleotides read TGTGCCAGCAGCCCGGACACCGTCTATGGCTACACCTTC.

The V and J genes are TRBV11-2 and TRBJ2-1, with D hard to call. The V end was cut by 5 bases, the J end by 10 bases, with 9 bases between. CDR1 and CDR2 (germline): SGHAT, FQNNGV. The CDR3 runs 11 residues. CDR3 bases: TGTGCCAGCAGCCTGAGCAGCGAGCAGTTCTTC. This codes for CASSLSSEQFF.

In its sample, this clone was seen a few times. V gene TRBV29-1 combines with J gene TRBJ2-3; D gene unclear. This CDR3 has 11 residues. Trimming left V 7 bases short and J 1 base short, with 6 bases between. Per germline, CDR1 SQVTM and CDR2 ANQGSEA. The CDR3 bases are TGCAGCGGTGGGGGCACAGATACGCAGTATTTT. Amino acid sequence: CSGGGTDTQYF.

This clone was counted between two and nine times. The chain joins TRBV29-1 to TRBJ2-5; D not certain. The germline CDR1 and CDR2 sequences are SQVTM and ANQGSEA. Trimming left V 4 bases short and J 4 bases short, with 13 bases between. The CDR3 totals 13 residues. The CDR3 here is CSVARQERETQYF. As DNA, the CDR3 is TGCAGCGTTGCCCGCCAGGAGAGAGAGACCCAGTACTTC.

This clone was detected only a few times. The chain employs TRBV5-1 and TRBJ2-7; TRBD2 might be the D (6 bases). The CDR3 length is 13 residues. V lost 6 bases and J 6 bases, leaving 16 bases between the germline ends. The germline V gene encodes CDR1 SGHRS and CDR2 YFSETQ. In nucleotides, the CDR3 is TGCGCCAGCACGGTACGCATGGGAGGCGAGCAGTACTTC. Translated: CASTVRMGGEQYF. The full variable domain, with the rest looked up from reference TRBV5-1 and TRBJ2-7, is KAGVTQTPRYLIKTRGQQVTLSCSPISGHRSVSWYQQTPGQGLQFLFEYFSETQRNKGNFPGRFSGRQFSNSRSEMNVSTLELGDSALYLCASTVRMGGEQYFGPGTRLTVT.

CDR3 amino acids: CATSSTDRPYEQYF. The CDR3 DNA follows: TGTGCCACCAGCAGCACGGACAGGCCCTACGAGCAGTACTTC. The rearrangement uses TRBV15 and TRBJ2-7; 7 bases line up with TRBD1. The J segment lost 2 bases and the V segment lost 3 bases, leaving 4 bases of the junction unmatched. Germline lookup yields CDR1 LNHNV and CDR2 YYDKDF (reference sequence). The CDR3 contains 14 residues.

The table lists this clone with a count of one. V and J are TRBV2 and TRBJ2-3, with 8 bases aligning to TRBD1. CDR1 SNHLY and CDR2 FYNNEI come from the germline V gene. V was clipped by 5 bases and J by 3 bases; unmatched bases: 7. The length of the CDR3 is 15 residues. CDR3 sequence reads: CASSSFQGATDTQYF. In DNA form, the CDR3 reads TGTGCCAGCAGTAGTTTCCAGGGGGCGACAGATACGCAGTATTTT.

V gene TRBV6-6 combines with J gene TRBJ1-2; TRBD1 agrees at 12 bases. J lost 7 bases, V lost 0 bases, and 3 bases had no gene match. This CDR3 has 15 amino acids. The V gene's germline CDR1 is MNHNY and CDR2 SVGAGI (reference sequence). The CDR3 nucleotides read TGTGCCAGCAGTTACTCCGGGACAGGGGGCTTTGGCTACACCTTC. This codes for CASSYSGTGGFGYTF.

This clone was observed a few times. This rearrangement joins TRBV5-6 to TRBJ1-2, with 8 bases matching TRBD1. The V segment lost 4 bases and the J segment 8 bases; nucleotides outside the gene matches: 10. The germline V gene has CDR1 SGHDT and CDR2 YYEEEE. CDR3 length: 14 amino acids. The CDR3 DNA reads as TGTGCCAGCAGCCTACCGGACAGGGATTACGGCTACACCTTC. Translating gives CASSLPDRDYGYTF.

The chain has TRBV6-5 and TRBJ2-3; TRBD2 aligns across 7 bases. Germline CDR1 reads MNHEY; CDR2 reads SVGAGI. V lost 2 bases, J lost 3 bases, and 5 bases stayed unmatched. CDR3 length: 15 amino acids. The CDR3 protein is CASSYGGSPTDTQYF. For the CDR3, the DNA is TGTGCCAGCAGTTACGGCGGGAGCCCTACAGATACGCAGTATTTT.

V and J are TRBV27 and TRBJ2-1; TRBD2 matches 12 bases. V gave up 5 bases and J gave up 8 bases; unmatched junction bases: 16. The CDR3 contains 18 residues. CDR1 is MNHEY, CDR2 SMNVEV, per germline (reference sequence). The CDR3 region is CASSQTSSTSGSSHEQFF. The CDR3 coding sequence is TGTGCCAGCAGTCAAACCTCCTCGACTAGCGGGAGTAGCCATGAGCAGTTCTTC.

The J gene is TRBJ2-3, the V gene TRBV5-6; 9 nucleotides line up with TRBD1. The V gene's germline CDR1 is SGHDT and CDR2 YYEEEE. After removal of 2 bases from V and 4 bases from J, the junction contained 8 bases not matched to a gene. The CDR3 is 16 amino acids. CDR3 nucleotide sequence: TGTGCCAGCAGCTTTTCACAGGGGGCGCGTCCAGATACGCAGTATTTT. Translated: CASSFSQGARPDTQYF. Together with reference TRBV5-6 and TRBJ2-3, the CDR3 gives the full variable domain: DAGVTQSPTHLIKTRGQQVTLRCSPKSGHDTVSWYQQALGQGPQFIFQYYEEEERQRGNFPDRFSGHQFPNYSSELNVNALLLGDSALYLCASSFSQGARPDTQYFGPGTRLTVL.

The V call is TRBV30, the J call TRBJ2-7, with D possibly TRBD1 on 6 matching bases. Germline CDR1 and CDR2: GTSNPN and SVGIG (reference sequence). Trimming took 4 bases from V and 6 from J, leaving 16 bases between them. This CDR3 comprises 13 residues. The CDR3 DNA reads TGTGCCTGGAAACCCAGGGGCGTAGCCGAGCAGTACTTC. Translating it yields CAWKPRGVAEQYF.

The V call is TRBV5-1, the J call TRBJ2-7, with D perhaps assigned TRBD1 or TRBD2 (5 bases each). CDR1 is SGHRS, CDR2 YFSETQ, per germline. The CDR3 is 14 residues long. V was trimmed by 4 bases and J by 5 bases, leaving 16 bases between them. The DNA of the CDR3 is TGCGCCAGCAGCCCGGGGCAGGGAGTCAACGAGCAGTACTTC. It translates to CASSPGQGVNEQYF.

This clone has only a few counts. The chain links TRBV2 to TRBJ2-2; 12 nucleotides align to TRBD2. Germline loops: CDR1 SNHLY, CDR2 FYNNEI. The CDR3 runs 16 residues. Trimming at V came to 6 bases and at J to 4 bases, leaving 6 bases not matched to a gene. The CDR3 sequence is CASSLQLAGGTGELFF. CDR3 nucleotides: TGTGCCAGCAGCCTACAACTAGCGGGAGGCACCGGGGAGCTGTTTTTT. Together with reference TRBV2 and TRBJ2-2, the CDR3 gives the full variable domain: EPEVTQTPSHQVTQMGQEVILRCVPISNHLYFYWYRQILGQKVEFLVSFYNNEISEKSEIFDDQFSVERPDGSNFTLKIRSTKLEDSAMYFCASSLQLAGGTGELFFGEGSRLTVL.

This clone has just a few counts. V usage is TRBV29-1 and J usage is TRBJ2-3, with 10 positions matching TRBD2. V shed 1 base, J shed 6 bases, and the junction held 10 bases outside the gene matches. Germline CDR1 is SQVTM and CDR2 is ANQGSEA. The CDR3 contains 16 residues. This CDR3 reads CSVEGRPSGSVDTQYF. The CDR3, as DNA: TGCAGCGTTGAAGGGCGGCCTAGCGGGAGCGTCGATACGCAGTATTTT.

This clone was seen more than once but under ten times. V usage is TRBV28 and J usage is TRBJ2-2; no reliable D call. The length of the CDR3 is 15 residues. Trimming removed 3 bases from V and 2 bases from J, with 10 bases in between. The germline V gene encodes CDR1 MDHEN and CDR2 SYDVKM. This CDR3 is CASSFPSVNTGELFF. The CDR3 DNA reads as TGTGCCAGCAGTTTCCCGTCGGTCAACACCGGGGAGCTGTTTTTT.